This is a list of T cell receptor beta chains from one sample in a study of blood T cell repertoires in COVID-19. TCRdb keeps only in-frame clones here, not all; method: immunoSEQ multiplex PCR. The sample shows 150,000 to 200,000 clones, 88% of them seen only once. The sequencing input was peripheral blood. These receptors came from a man in his sixties with acute or convalescent COVID-19. Each CDR3 is given with its conserved first and last residue. A D gene is named only where the DNA matches it firmly. Clone sizes are given selectively: once, few, many, or a class where the clone is expanded.

TRBD1 | TRBJ2-5 | 15 | NA | TRBV7-9 | CASSERGRNQETQYF | TGTGCCAGCAGCGAGAGGGGGCGGAACCAAGAGACCCAGTACTTC
TRBD1 | TRBJ1-4 | 14 | few | TRBV24-1 | CATSDTGTGEKLFF | TGTGCCACCAGTGACACCGGGACAGGTGAAAAACTGTTTTTT
TRBD1 | TRBJ2-1 | 15 | NA | TRBV18 | CASSSQQGELNEQFF | TGTGCCAGCTCATCACAACAGGGGGAATTAAATGAGCAGTTCTTC
NA | TRBJ2-5 | 11 | NA | TRBV2 | CASADFVTQYF | TGTGCCAGCGCAGATTTTGTGACCCAGTACTTC
NA | TRBJ2-7 | 16 | once | TRBV4-3 | CASSPTATGGAYEQYF | TGCGCCAGCAGCCCTACTGCCACAGGGGGGGCCTACGAGCAGTACTTC
NA | TRBJ1-1 | 12 | NA | TRBV28 | CASSFRNTEAFF | TGTGCCAGCAGTTTTCGGAACACTGAAGCTTTCTTT
NA | TRBJ1-4 | 17 | few | TRBV6-1 | CASSESREAFEAVKLFF | TGTGCCAGCAGTGAAAGCCGGGAAGCGTTTGAGGCTGTAAAACTGTTTTTT
TRBD1 | TRBJ1-1 | 13 | NA | TRBV5-1 | CASSLTGGIEAFF | TGCGCCAGCAGCTTGACAGGGGGGATCGAAGCTTTCTTT
NA | TRBJ2-3 | 15 | NA | TRBV11-3 | CASSSWGGAADTQYF | TGTGCCAGCAGCTCCTGGGGGGGGGCCGCAGATACGCAGTATTTT
TRBD2 | TRBJ2-5 | 19 | once | TRBV4-1 | CASSATSGGPPQNQETQYF | TGCGCCAGCAGCGCGACTAGCGGGGGGCCCCCCCAAAACCAAGAGACCCAGTACTTC
NA | TRBJ1-1 | 11 | NA | TRBV19 | CASSTLLEAFF | TGTGCCAGTAGTACACTGCTTGAAGCTTTCTTT
TRBD1 | TRBJ1-1 | 16 | NA | TRBV19 | CASMTGGNFVNTEAFF | TGTGCCAGTATGACAGGGGGGAATTTCGTGAACACTGAAGCTTTCTTT
NA | TRBJ2-3 | 15 | NA | TRBV10-3 | CAARPGSASTDTQYF | TGTGCCGCGAGGCCAGGGTCAGCGAGCACAGATACGCAGTATTTT
NA | TRBJ2-5 | 14 | NA | TRBV28 | CASSFGGSQETQYF | TGTGCCAGCAGTTTTGGCGGTTCCCAAGAGACCCAGTACTTC
NA | TRBJ2-7 | 16 | NA | TRBV4-1 | CASSQDPGGKTYEQYF | TGCGCCAGCAGCCAAGATCCAGGAGGGAAAACCTACGAGCAGTACTTC
NA | TRBJ1-4 | 15 | NA | TRBV6-5 | CASSYSFATNEKLFF | TGTGCCAGCAGTTACTCATTCGCAACTAATGAAAAACTGTTTTTT
NA | TRBJ2-1 | 15 | NA | TRBV24-1 | CATSDDPGKSDEQFF | TGTGCCACCAGTGACGACCCAGGGAAGTCGGATGAGCAGTTCTTC
TRBD2 | TRBJ2-3 | 20 | once | TRBV4-3 | CASSQGLTSGRWGSTDTQYF | TGCGCCAGCAGCCAGGGCTTGACTAGCGGGAGGTGGGGTAGCACAGATACGCAGTATTTT
TRBD1 | TRBJ1-2 | 18 | NA | TRBV6-1 | CASSEAYSQGAPNYGYTF | TGTGCCAGCAGTGAAGCGTATTCACAGGGGGCGCCGAACTATGGCTACACCTTC
NA | TRBJ2-3 | 15 | NA | TRBV7-9 | CASSFLRGGTDTQYF | TGTGCCAGCAGCTTTCTCCGGGGAGGCACAGATACGCAGTATTTT
NA | TRBJ1-3 | 16 | NA | TRBV3-1/TRBV3-2 | CASSHPSGGGADTIYF | TGTGCCAGCAGCCACCCGTCCGGGGGGGGCGCGGACACCATATATTTT